This T cell receptor (beta chain) appears in the sequencing data of a study of blood T cell repertoires in COVID-19. This clone was seen only once. The table came from immunoSEQ multiplex PCR; TCRdb's copy has only in-frame clones and leaves some out. This sample has around 6,500 clones, with about 89% found just once. The CDR3 contains 14 residues. CDR1 is MNHEY and CDR2 is SVGEGT in the germline V gene. Trimming removed 2 bases at V and 2 bases at J, with 10 bases between. The chain uses TRBV6-2 or TRBV6-3 and TRBJ2-7; unclear D gene. Sample: peripheral blood. The receptor was isolated from a man in his 70s with active COVID-19. CDR3 amino acids: CASSYIDNPYEQYF. The CDR3, as DNA: TGTGCCAGCAGTTACATAGACAACCCCTACGAGCAGTACTTC.